The clone carrying this T cell receptor (beta chain) was detected many times. MiXCR, run by TCRdb on the RT-PCR reads, gives a single entry per CDR3 protein. This sample has hundreds of thousands of distinct CDR3 sequences, with around 14% found just once. This CDR3 has 14 residues. The germline V gene has CDR1 DFQATT and CDR2 SNEGSKA (reference sequence). V was clipped by 5 bases and J by 2 bases; unmatched bases: 5. The receptor comes from a female donor in good health, serving as a healthy control. Sequenced: memory CD4+ T cells from blood. The V and J genes are TRBV20-1 and TRBJ2-1; 8 nucleotides match TRBD1. The CDR3 region has the DNA TGCAGTGCTGCATGGGGACAGGCCTACAATGAGCAGTTCTTC. It specifies CSAAWGQAYNEQFF.